This is a list of T cell receptor beta chains from one sample in a study of blood T cell repertoires in COVID-19. Repertoires were generated with immunoSEQ multiplex PCR, while TCRdb's copy carries only in-frame clones and drops some. The table shows 150,000 to 200,000 clones, with about four fifths occurring only once. Sequencing used PBMCs or T cells enriched from blood (not recorded which). The receptors shown here come from a man aged 50 to 59 who had recovered from COVID-19. Each CDR3 is given with its conserved first and last residue. A D gene is named only where the DNA matches it firmly. Not all rows give a size; the values are once, few, many and, for expanded clones, a class.

>NA|TRBV5-5|16|TRBJ1-4|NA
TGTGCCAGCAGCCCCCTCCGGGGTGCAACTAATGAAAAACTGTTTTTT
CASSPLRGATNEKLFF
>NA|TRBV27|16|TRBJ1-4|NA
TGTGCCAGCAGTTATGGGCAGGGGCAGGCTAATGAAAAACTGTTTTTT
CASSYGQGQANEKLFF
>NA|TRBV5-5|17|TRBJ2-4|NA
TGTGCCAGCAGCCATTATCCCGCGGGGCTAGCCAAAAACATTCAGTACTTC
CASSHYPAGLAKNIQYF
>TRBD1|TRBV15|15|TRBJ2-7|NA
TGTGCCACCAGCAGAGAGACAGGGGGCAGTTACGAGCAGTACTTC
CATSRETGGSYEQYF
>NA|TRBV28|14|TRBJ2-7|few
TGTGCCAGCAGTTTGGTGACGGGGGTCCGCGAGCAGTACTTC
CASSLVTGVREQYF
>TRBD1|TRBV5-6|15|TRBJ1-2|NA
TGTGCCAGCAGCTTGCGGCAGGGGGCTTACTATGGCTACACCTTC
CASSLRQGAYYGYTF
>NA|TRBV7-2|15|TRBJ2-2|NA
TGTGCCAGCAGAGAGGGCGGTGAGGTTTCCGGGGAGCTGTTTTTT
CASREGGEVSGELFF
>TRBD2|TRBV5-1|18|TRBJ2-3|NA
TGCGCCAGCAGCTTGGTGCTAGCGGGGAACAAATACACAGATACGCAGTATTTT
CASSLVLAGNKYTDTQYF
>TRBD2|TRBV10-1|14|TRBJ2-7|NA
TGCGCCAGCAGTGGACTAGCGGGAGGCCACGAGCAGTACTTC
CASSGLAGGHEQYF
>NA|TRBV2|12|TRBJ1-2|NA
TGTGCCAGCAGTGAAGGTATCTATGGCTACACCTTC
CASSEGIYGYTF
>TRBD1|TRBV29-1|13|TRBJ1-1|NA
TGCAGCGCCGGGGACAGGGGAAACACTGAAGCTTTCTTT
CSAGDRGNTEAFF
>TRBD1|TRBV27|16|TRBJ2-7|NA
TGTGCCAGCAGTTTTTCGACAGGGCACTCTTCCTACGAGCAGTACTTC
CASSFSTGHSSYEQYF
>NA|TRBV18|15|TRBJ1-6|NA
TGTGCCAGCTCACCAGGAGAAGCGGGCAATTCACCCCTCCACTTT
CASSPGEAGNSPLHF
>NA|TRBV27|12|TRBJ2-2|few
TGTGCCAGCAGTTTTAAAATCGGGGAGCTGTTTTTT
CASSFKIGELFF
>NA|TRBV28|15|TRBJ1-2|NA
TGTGCCAGCAGTTTAGGGCGGGTCTTCAACTATGGCTACACCTTC
CASSLGRVFNYGYTF
>NA|TRBV14|15|TRBJ1-4|NA
TGTGCCAGCAGCCAAGGGACAGCAACTAATGAAAAACTGTTTTTT
CASSQGTATNEKLFF
>TRBD2|TRBV5-1|17|TRBJ2-7|NA
TGCGCCAGCAGCGCCGCCGGGACTAGCGGGGAACTCTACGAGCAGTACTTC
CASSAAGTSGELYEQYF
>TRBD2|TRBV19|16|TRBJ2-1|few
TGTGCCAGTAGACATCTTAGCGGGAGGGCCTTCAATGAGCAGTTCTTC
CASRHLSGRAFNEQFF
>NA|TRBV6-5|14|TRBJ2-2|NA
TGTGCCAGCAGTTACTGGGAGAGGCCCGGGGAGCTGTTTTTT
CASSYWERPGELFF
>NA|TRBV28|12|TRBJ1-3|NA
TGTGCCTCCAGAGGTATGGGAAACACCATATATTTT
CASRGMGNTIYF
>NA|TRBV5-1|16|TRBJ2-3|NA
TGCGCCAGCAGCGGGATGGGGGACTCAGGCACAGATACGCAGTATTTT
CASSGMGDSGTDTQYF
>NA|TRBV20-1|11|TRBJ1-2|NA
TGCAGTGCAACCGACAGCTATGGCTACACCTTC
CSATDSYGYTF
>NA|TRBV7-8|15|TRBJ1-4|NA
TGTGCCAGCAGCTTATACAGGGCCTCTAATGAAAAACTGTTTTTT
CASSLYRASNEKLFF
>NA|TRBV3-1/TRBV3-2|13|TRBJ2-1|NA
TGTGCCAGCAGCCAAACTACCGGGACTTTGCAGTTCTTC
CASSQTTGTLQFF
>NA|TRBV5-4|18|TRBJ1-6|NA
TGTGCCAGCAGCTTCTTGGAAAGCCCAGGGGATTATAATTCACCCCTCCACTTT
CASSFLESPGDYNSPLHF
>TRBD1|TRBV7-3|15|TRBJ1-2|NA
TGTGCCAGCAGCTCCGCGGGGGGACAGGGCAATGGCTACACCTTC
CASSSAGGQGNGYTF
>NA|TRBV20-1|11|TRBJ2-7|NA
TGCAGTGCTCCCATTCCCCCGAGGCAGTACTTC
CSAPIPPRQYF
>NA|TRBV19|15|TRBJ2-2|NA
TGTGCCAGTAGTTGGGGCGGAGTGAACACCGGGGAGCTGTTTTTT
CASSWGGVNTGELFF